The 12 T cell receptor beta chains presented below share a single source sample, sequenced in a study of cytomegalovirus exposure and HLA in healthy donors. This PCR relied on a set of 60 Vbeta primers and 13 Jbeta primers. The data were produced by immunoSEQ multiplex PCR, yet TCRdb's version contains in-frame clones alone and is incomplete. The sample has just over 150,000 clones, around 80% seen once. Sequenced material: PBMCs. Receptors originate from a male donor in good health and CMV-seropositive.

The chain is built from TRBV11-2 and TRBJ2-7; D is unresolved. The CDR3 length is 14 residues. Between the trimmed V and J ends, which lost 0 bases and 7 bases, there was a span of 13 bases. Germline CDR1 is SGHAT and CDR2 is FQNNGV. CDR3 loop: CASSLDPSREEQYF. CDR3 nucleotide sequence: TGTGCCAGCAGCTTAGATCCCTCTCGCGAAGAGCAGTACTTC.

This clone was detected only a few times. The genes are TRBV5-1 and TRBJ2-1; perhaps TRBD1 as D (6 bases). The germline CDR1 and CDR2 sequences are SGHRS and YFSETQ. V was clipped by 0 bases and J by 5 bases, with 12 bases between them. The CDR3 contains 15 residues. The CDR3 loop reads CASSLGLGADNEQFF. The CDR3 nucleotides read TGCGCCAGCAGCTTGGGTCTGGGGGCCGACAATGAGCAGTTCTTC.

This clone was detected only once. This rearrangement joins TRBV7-2 to TRBJ2-2, with 7 positions matching TRBD1. The CDR3 has 16 amino acids. CDR1 SGHTA and CDR2 FQGNSA come from the germline V gene. Trimming cost V 5 bases and J 0 bases; bases outside gene matches: 6. This chain's CDR3 is CASSPSGTANTGELFF. The CDR3 DNA reads as TGTGCCAGCAGCCCCTCCGGGACAGCGAACACCGGGGAGCTGTTTTTT.

The CDR3 sequence is CASSSPTGLRGYTF. The DNA of the CDR3 is TGTGCCAGCAGCTCGCCGACAGGGCTTCGTGGCTACACCTTC. The chain is built from TRBV5-6 and TRBJ1-2, with 7 bases fitting TRBD1. The CDR3 covers 14 residues. Germline CDR1 reads SGHDT; CDR2 reads YYEEEE. V shed 3 bases and J 7 bases; nucleotides not matched to a gene: 9.

The V gene is TRBV10-3, the J gene TRBJ2-3; D is possibly TRBD2 (5 bases). The CDR3 consists of 13 residues. Trimming took off 11 bases at V and 0 bases at J, with 12 bases between the two ends. CDR1 is ENHRY, CDR2 SYGVKD, per germline. CDR3 nucleotide sequence: TGTGCCGCAACGGGATCTAGCACAGATACGCAGTATTTT. Its translation is CAATGSSTDTQYF.

This clone was counted a single time. The chain employs TRBV25-1 and TRBJ1-3; D is unresolved. Trimming removed 3 bases at V and 4 bases at J, with 10 bases between. CDR3 length: 14 residues. Germline CDR1 MGHDK, CDR2 SYGVNS. In nucleotides, the CDR3 is TGTGCCAGCAGTGACCGGGGTCTGGGAAACACCATATATTTT. It specifies CASSDRGLGNTIYF.

This clone has only one observation. The chain carries TRBV7-2 and TRBJ1-3; 7 bases match TRBD1. The junction had 5 bases not matched to a gene; V was cut back by 4 bases and J by 2 bases. The germline V gene has CDR1 SGHTA and CDR2 FQGNSA. The CDR3 is made up of 15 amino acids. The CDR3 is CASSYSGTAGNTIYF. In nucleotides, the CDR3 is TGTGCCAGCAGCTACTCCGGGACAGCTGGAAACACCATATATTTT.

This sequence joins TRBV7-9 and TRBJ1-2, with 11 bases that match TRBD1. With V trimmed by 10 bases and J by 6 bases, 7 bases remained unmatched. Germline CDR1 is SEHNR and CDR2 is FQNEAQ (reference sequence). CDR3 length: 13 amino acids. The CDR3 coding sequence is TGTGCCACCGGACAGGGGGCGCGTGATGGCTACACCTTC. It codes for CATGQGARDGYTF. Using reference TRBV7-9 and TRBJ1-2 for the parts outside the CDR3, the full variable domain is DTGVSQNPRHKITKRGQNVTFRCDPISEHNRLYWYRQTLGQGPEFLTYFQNEAQLEKSRLLSDRFSAERPKGSFSTLEIQRTEQGDSAMYLCATGQGARDGYTFGSGTRLTVV.

The CDR3 DNA sequence: TGTGCCTGGAGTGTACCCGGAGTTGCCTACGAGCAGTACTTC. The encoded protein is CAWSVPGVAYEQYF. The V gene is TRBV30, the J gene TRBJ2-7; D is ambiguous. Germline CDR1 and CDR2: GTSNPN and SVGIG (reference sequence). The V gene lost 0 bases and the J gene lost 2 bases, with 11 bases spanning the gap. The CDR3 runs 14 residues.

The chain carries TRBV9 and TRBJ2-1; 10 bases are a match to TRBD2. Germline-derived CDR1 and CDR2 are SGDLS and YYNGEE. Trimming cost V 0 bases and J 8 bases; bases outside gene matches: 8. This CDR3 has 16 amino acids. In DNA form, the CDR3 reads TGTGCCAGCAGCGTAGCTGGGGCTAGCGGGAGTCATGAGCAGTTCTTC. It translates to CASSVAGASGSHEQFF.

A remark on this clone: The junction departs from germline at one end; a sequencing error may be responsible. The genes are TRBV7-9 and TRBJ2-1; 10 bases line up with TRBD2. Germline V gives CDR1 SEHNR, CDR2 FQNEAQ (reference sequence). The CDR3 contains 18 residues. The CDR3 bases are TGTTCCAGCAGCTTAGCGGGGCGTGGACTAGCGGCAAACAATGAGCAGTTCTTC. It is translated as CSSSLAGRGLAANNEQFF.

V is TRBV9 and J is TRBJ1-1, with 7 bases identical to TRBD1. Per germline, CDR1 SGDLS and CDR2 YYNGEE. J was trimmed by 1 base and V by 5 bases; bases with no gene match: 5. CDR3 length: 14 residues. In DNA, the CDR3 is TGTGCCAGCAGTTCTCAGGGGGGGAACACTGAAGCTTTCTTT. Its translation is CASSSQGGNTEAFF. Full variable domain (missing parts from reference TRBV9 and TRBJ1-1): DSGVTQTPKHLITATGQRVTLRCSPRSGDLSVYWYQQSLDQGLQFLIQYYNGEERAKGNILERFSAQQFPDLHSELNLSSLELGDSALYFCASSSQGGNTEAFFGQGTRLTVV.